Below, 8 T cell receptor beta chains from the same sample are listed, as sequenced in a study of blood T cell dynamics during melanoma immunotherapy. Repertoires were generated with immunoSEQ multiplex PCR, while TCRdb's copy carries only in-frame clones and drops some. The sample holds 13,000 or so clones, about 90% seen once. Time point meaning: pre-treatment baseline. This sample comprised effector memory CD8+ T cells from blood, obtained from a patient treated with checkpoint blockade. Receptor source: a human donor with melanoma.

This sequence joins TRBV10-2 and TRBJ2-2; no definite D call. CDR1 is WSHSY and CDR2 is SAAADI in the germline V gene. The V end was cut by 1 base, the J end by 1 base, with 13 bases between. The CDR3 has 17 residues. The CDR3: CASSEWVQKLNTGELFF. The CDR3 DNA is TGCGCCAGCAGTGAGTGGGTCCAGAAACTGAACACCGGGGAGCTGTTTTTT.

The CDR3, as DNA: TGTGCCAGCAGTTCACTAGCGGGAGTGGCTGGCTCCTACGAGCAGTACTTC. This sequence encodes CASSSLAGVAGSYEQYF. The chain uses TRBV28 and TRBJ2-7, with TRBD2 identical over 11 bases. The CDR3 runs to 17 residues. Unmatched junction bases numbered 8, after V lost 4 bases and J lost 0 bases. The germline V gene has CDR1 MDHEN and CDR2 SYDVKM.

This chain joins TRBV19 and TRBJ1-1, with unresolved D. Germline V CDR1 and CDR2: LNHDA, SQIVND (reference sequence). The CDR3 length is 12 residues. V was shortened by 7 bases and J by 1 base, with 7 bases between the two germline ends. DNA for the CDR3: TGTGCCAGTAACGACGGGAACACTGAAGCTTTCTTT. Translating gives CASNDGNTEAFF.

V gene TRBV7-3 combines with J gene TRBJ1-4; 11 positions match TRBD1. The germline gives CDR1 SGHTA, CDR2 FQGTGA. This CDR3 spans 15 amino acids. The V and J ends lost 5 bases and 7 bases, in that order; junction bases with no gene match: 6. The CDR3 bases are TGTGCCAGCAGCACCTCCGGGACAGGGGGTGAAAAACTGTTTTTT. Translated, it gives CASSTSGTGGEKLFF.

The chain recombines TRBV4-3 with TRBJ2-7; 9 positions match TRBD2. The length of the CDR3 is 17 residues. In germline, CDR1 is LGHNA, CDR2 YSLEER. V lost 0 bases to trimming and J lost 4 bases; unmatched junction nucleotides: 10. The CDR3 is CASSQDPETSGPYEQYF. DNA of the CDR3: TGCGCCAGCAGCCAAGATCCGGAGACTAGCGGTCCGTACGAGCAGTACTTC.

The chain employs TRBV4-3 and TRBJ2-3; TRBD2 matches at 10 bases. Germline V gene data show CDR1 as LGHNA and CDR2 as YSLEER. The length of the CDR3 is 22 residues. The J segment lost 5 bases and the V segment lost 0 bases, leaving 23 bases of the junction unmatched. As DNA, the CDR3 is TGCGCCAGCAGCCAAGAAGGAGACACAGGGGGTTCGCCTAGCGGGAGTCTAGATACGCAGTATTTT. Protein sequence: CASSQEGDTGGSPSGSLDTQYF.

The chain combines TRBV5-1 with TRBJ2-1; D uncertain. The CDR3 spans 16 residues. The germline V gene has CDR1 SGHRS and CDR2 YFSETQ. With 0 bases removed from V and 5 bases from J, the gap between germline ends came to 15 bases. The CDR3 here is CASSLAWPLPNNEQFF. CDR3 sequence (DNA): TGCGCCAGCAGCTTGGCCTGGCCGCTGCCTAACAATGAGCAGTTCTTC.

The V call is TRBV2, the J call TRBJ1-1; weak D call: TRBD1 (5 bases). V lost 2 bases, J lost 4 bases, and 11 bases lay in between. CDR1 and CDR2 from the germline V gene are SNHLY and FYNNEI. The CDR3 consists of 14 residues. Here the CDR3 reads CASSESQGTTEAFF. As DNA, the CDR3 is TGTGCCAGCAGTGAATCCCAGGGAACCACTGAAGCTTTCTTT.